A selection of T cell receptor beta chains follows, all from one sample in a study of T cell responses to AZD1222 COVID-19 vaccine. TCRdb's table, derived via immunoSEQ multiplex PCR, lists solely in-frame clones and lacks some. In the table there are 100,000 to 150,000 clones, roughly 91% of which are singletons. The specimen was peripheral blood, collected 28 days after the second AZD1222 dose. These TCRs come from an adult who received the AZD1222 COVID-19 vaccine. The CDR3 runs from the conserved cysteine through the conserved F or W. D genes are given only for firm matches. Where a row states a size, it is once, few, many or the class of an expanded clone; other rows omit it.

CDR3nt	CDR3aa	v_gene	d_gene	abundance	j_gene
TGCAGCGCACCTACAGTAGACACTGAAGCTTTCTTT	CSAPTVDTEAFF	TRBV29-1	.	.	TRBJ1-1
TGTGCCAGCAGTACCCCAGGGGGGACTGAAGCTTTCTTT	CASSTPGGTEAFF	TRBV6-5	TRBD1	.	TRBJ1-1
TGTGCCAGCAGCCCCTCCCCCGGCGGTAACAATGAGCAGTTCTTC	CASSPSPGGNNEQFF	TRBV2	.	few	TRBJ2-1
TGTGCCAGCAGCTGGGGGACTTACGCCGGGGATACGCAGTATTTT	CASSWGTYAGDTQYF	TRBV5-4	.	.	TRBJ2-3
TGTGCCAGCAGCTTATGGGGGGAGAGCAATCAGCCCCAGCATTTT	CASSLWGESNQPQHF	TRBV7-8	.	.	TRBJ1-5
TGTGCCAGCAGTCCTCTTAATCAGCCCCAGCATTTT	CASSPLNQPQHF	TRBV28	.	.	TRBJ1-5
TGTGCCAGCAGCTTAGGCGTGACCTCGACTGAAGCTTTCTTT	CASSLGVTSTEAFF	TRBV7-8	.	.	TRBJ1-1
TGTGCCAGCAGTTTATCACCACAATCAAGAGCAACTAATGAAAAACTGTTTTTT	CASSLSPQSRATNEKLFF	TRBV27	.	.	TRBJ1-4
TGTGCCAGCAGCTCCCAGGGATTGCTTTCCTACAATGAGCAGTTCTTC	CASSSQGLLSYNEQFF	TRBV11-3	.	.	TRBJ2-1
TGTGCCAGCAGCGCCGTTCTGAACACTGAAGCTTTCTTT	CASSAVLNTEAFF	TRBV6-5	.	.	TRBJ1-1
TGTGCCAGCAGCCCGCACCCAGAGGGGGAGCTGTTTTTT	CASSPHPEGELFF	TRBV5-6	.	.	TRBJ2-2
TGTGCCAGCAAAATCTCCAATTCACCCCTCCACTTT	CASKISNSPLHF	TRBV28	.	.	TRBJ1-6
TGTGCCAGCAGCCCCCCGACAAGATACGAGCAGTACTTC	CASSPPTRYEQYF	TRBV7-9	.	.	TRBJ2-7
TGTGCCACCAGCAGAGATCCGGGGCTAGCGGAGGGCGGGGAGCTGTTTTTT	CATSRDPGLAEGGELFF	TRBV15	TRBD2	.	TRBJ2-2
TGTGCCAGCAGTGTGAGACAGGGCCATAATTCACCCCTCCACTTT	CASSVRQGHNSPLHF	TRBV2	TRBD1	.	TRBJ1-6
TGTGCCAGCAGTGAGACTTTCGGGACAGGGGTCGAAAAACTGTTTTTT	CASSETFGTGVEKLFF	TRBV6-1	TRBD1	.	TRBJ1-4
TGTGCCAGCGTCCCCGCGCCGCTAGCGGGAGGGAAGGGGGCGTACGAGCAGTACTTC	CASVPAPLAGGKGAYEQYF	TRBV12-1	.	.	TRBJ2-7